Listed below are T cell receptor beta chains from one sample, sequenced in a study of cytomegalovirus exposure and HLA in healthy donors. The data were produced by immunoSEQ multiplex PCR, yet TCRdb's version contains in-frame clones alone and is incomplete. The data contain about 85,000 clones, 80% of them seen just once; the ten biggest clones take up less than 40%. The sample comprised PBMCs. The receptors shown here come from a man between 50 and 59 years old in good health and CMV-seropositive. CDR3s include the opening cysteine and the closing phenylalanine or tryptophan. The D gene is left open where the match is weak. A row's size may be missing; if present it is once, few, many or a size class.

j_call	v_call	clone_size	d_call	cdr3_aa	cdr3_nt
TRBJ2-5	TRBV5-8	.	TRBD2	CASSLALVAGGGAGETQYF	TGTGCCAGCAGCTTGGCCTTGGTAGCGGGAGGAGGGGCCGGAGAGACCCAGTACTTC
TRBJ1-2	TRBV6-5	.	.	CASKASGGDNYGYTF	TGTGCCAGCAAAGCCTCGGGGGGCGATAACTATGGCTACACCTTC
TRBJ2-1	TRBV7-2	.	TRBD2	CASSFGGSGPYNEQFF	TGTGCCAGCAGCTTTGGCGGGAGCGGGCCCTACAATGAGCAGTTCTTC
TRBJ2-7	TRBV2	.	.	CASSEALGAYEQYF	TGTGCCAGCAGTGAAGCGCTAGGGGCTTACGAGCAGTACTTC
TRBJ2-4	TRBV29-1	few	TRBD2	CSVRSVAGVKNSQYF	TGCAGCGTTAGGTCGGTAGCGGGAGTCAAAAACAGTCAGTACTTC
TRBJ1-3	TRBV7-9	.	.	CSSSSPSSLSGNTIYF	TGTTCCAGCAGCTCCCCCTCGTCCCTATCTGGAAACACCATATATTTT
TRBJ2-7	TRBV15	.	TRBD2	CATSREPASGSRYEQYF	TGTGCCACCAGCAGAGAACCTGCTAGCGGGAGCCGATACGAGCAGTACTTC
TRBJ2-1	TRBV5-4	.	TRBD2	CASSLAGGEQFF	TGTGCCAGCAGCTTGGCCGGGGGGGAGCAGTTCTTC
TRBJ1-1	TRBV5-1	.	.	CASSLSSVNTEAFF	TGCGCCAGCAGCTTGTCAAGCGTTAACACTGAAGCTTTCTTT
TRBJ2-7	TRBV30	.	.	CAWSSTTYEQYF	TGTGCCTGGAGTTCTACGACCTACGAGCAGTACTTC
TRBJ1-4	TRBV6-5	.	.	CASSSQGFQEKLFF	TGTGCCAGCAGTTCACAGGGATTTCAGGAAAAACTGTTTTTT
TRBJ1-1	TRBV6-5	.	.	CASSPPPNRGKAFF	TGTGCCAGCAGTCCACCTCCTAACAGAGGGAAAGCTTTCTTT
TRBJ1-1	TRBV7-9	.	.	CASSPTSPGLNTEAFF	TGTGCCAGCAGCCCTACATCCCCGGGTCTGAACACTGAAGCTTTCTTT